This TCR beta chain was profiled in a study of blood T cell repertoires in COVID-19. CDR1 and CDR2 (germline): LNHNV, YYDKDF (reference sequence). Trimming pared 6 bases from V and 2 bases from J, leaving 9 bases between. This CDR3 contains 13 residues. Sequencing was performed with immunoSEQ multiplex PCR; in TCRdb, only in-frame clones are kept and a portion is missing. Of some 60,000 clones in the sample, approximately 77% were seen once. Sequences were obtained from peripheral blood. This sequence joins TRBV15 and TRBJ2-3; D gene uncertain. The clonotype comes from a human donor in a cohort sampled during active COVID-19. The CDR3 region is CATRTSFTDTQYF. The DNA of the CDR3 is TGTGCCACCAGGACAAGCTTCACAGATACGCAGTATTTT. The variable domain in full, with the rest retrieved from reference TRBV15 and TRBJ2-3, is DAMVIQNPRYQVTQFGKPVTLSCSQTLNHNVMYWYQQKSSQAPKLLFHYYDKDFNNEADTPDNFQSRRPNTSFCFLDIRSPGLGDTAMYLCATRTSFTDTQYFGPGTRLTVL.